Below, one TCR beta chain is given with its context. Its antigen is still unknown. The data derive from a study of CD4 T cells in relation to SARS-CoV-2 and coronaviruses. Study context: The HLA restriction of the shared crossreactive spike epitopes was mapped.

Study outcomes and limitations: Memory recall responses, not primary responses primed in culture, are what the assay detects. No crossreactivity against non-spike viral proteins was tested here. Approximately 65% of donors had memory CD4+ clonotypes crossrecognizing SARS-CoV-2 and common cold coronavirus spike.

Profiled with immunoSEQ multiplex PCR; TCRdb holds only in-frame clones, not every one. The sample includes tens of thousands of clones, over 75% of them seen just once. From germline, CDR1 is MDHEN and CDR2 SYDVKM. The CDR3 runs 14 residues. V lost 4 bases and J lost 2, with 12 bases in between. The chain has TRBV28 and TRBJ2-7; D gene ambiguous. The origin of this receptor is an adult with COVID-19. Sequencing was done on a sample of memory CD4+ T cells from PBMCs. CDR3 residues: CASSYYRNTYEQYF. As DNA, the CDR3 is TGTGCCAGCAGTTATTACCGAAACACCTACGAGCAGTACTTC.